This T cell receptor (beta chain) was obtained from a study of blood T cell repertoires in COVID-19. Study-wide context: The samples span acute and convalescent COVID-19 from the United States, Italy and Spain.

This CDR3 is 15 amino acids long. After removal of 4 bases from V and 5 bases from J, the junction contained 3 bases not matched to a gene. Looked up from germline, CDR1 is KGHSH and CDR2 is LQKENI. TCRdb's copy holds only in-frame clones and misses some; the assay was immunoSEQ multiplex PCR. Here the sample spans 95,000 to 150,000 clones, more than 75% being singletons. This receptor was identified in a man between 60 and 70 years old with acute or convalescent COVID-19. The V and J genes are TRBV18 and TRBJ2-1; 12 bases are a match to TRBD2. The sequenced sample was peripheral blood. CDR3 region: CASSLTSGGHNEQFF. As DNA, the CDR3 is TGTGCCAGCTCACTGACTAGCGGGGGACACAATGAGCAGTTCTTC.